This TCR beta chain was profiled in a study of blood T cell repertoires in COVID-19. Study details: Acute and convalescent COVID-19 specimens originated in the United States, Italy and Spain.

This clone was observed a single time. CDR3 length: 13 residues. V lost 6 bases and J 5 bases, leaving 13 bases between the germline ends. Per the germline V gene, CDR1 is MRHNA and CDR2 is SNTAGT. Data came from immunoSEQ multiplex PCR; TCRdb stores just in-frame clones and leaves some out. The sample includes approximately 210,000 clones, under 90% of them seen just once. What was sequenced was PBMCs or T cells enriched from blood (not recorded which). The V and J genes are TRBV6-4 and TRBJ2-5; tentatively, D is TRBD1 (7 bases). The TCR sequence derives from a woman aged 60-75 years who had recovered from COVID-19. Here the CDR3 DNA reads TGTGCCAGCAGCAGGGACAGCGGGGAGACCCAGTACTTC. The encoded protein is CASSRDSGETQYF.